Below are 4 T cell receptor beta chains sequenced from a single sample in a study of PD-1 blockade in classical Hodgkin lymphoma. Clones were sequenced by immunoSEQ multiplex PCR, and TCRdb holds only the in-frame ones, with some missing. The table records roughly 28,000 clones, 78% of them present only once. Each patient relapsed following autologous stem cell transplantation, and prior brentuximab vedotin exposure differed. The source material was peripheral blood mononuclear cells (PBMCs), sampled before the second cycle of nivolumab. Receptor source: a human donor with classical Hodgkin lymphoma.

The chain is built from TRBV30 and TRBJ1-3; D is unresolved. In germline, CDR1 is GTSNPN, CDR2 SVGIG (reference sequence). With 5 bases removed from V and 0 bases from J, the gap between germline ends came to 5 bases. CDR3 size: 12 residues. The CDR3 reads CAWLFSGNTIYF. CDR3 DNA: TGTGCCTGGCTGTTCTCTGGAAACACCATATATTTT.

This chain connects TRBV7-2 to TRBJ1-1; no clear D gene. The germline V gene encodes CDR1 SGHTA and CDR2 FQGNSA. This CDR3 has 14 residues. Trimming left V 3 bases short and J 1 base short, with 9 bases between. This CDR3 is CASSLTRSNTEAFF. CDR3 coding DNA: TGTGCCAGCAGCTTGACCAGATCGAACACTGAAGCTTTCTTT.

The chain carries TRBV19 and TRBJ1-1; D remains ambiguous. CDR3 length: 15 residues. Germline-derived CDR1 and CDR2 are LNHDA and SQIVND (reference sequence). V was shortened by 1 base and J by 1 base, with 10 bases between the two germline ends. CDR3 residues: CASSIGPSSNTEAFF. As DNA, the CDR3 is TGTGCCAGTAGTATAGGCCCCAGCTCGAACACTGAAGCTTTCTTT.

V gene TRBV4-2 combines with J gene TRBJ2-6; D unclear. V lost 4 bases and J lost 4, with 29 bases in between. From germline, CDR1 is LGHNA and CDR2 YNFKEQ. This CDR3 has 21 residues. As DNA, the CDR3 is TGTGCCAGCAGCCGGCAAGTCCCTATGACTTACCCCATCACAGGGGCCAACGTCCTGACTTTC. Protein: CASSRQVPMTYPITGANVLTF.